This T cell receptor beta chain stems from a study of spatial heterogeneity in lung cancer. Study background: The study observed each unique TCR and UMI combination more than ten times on average in raw reads.

This clonotype was seen ten or more times. From the 5' RACE reads, TCRdb called clonotypes with MiXCR, one entry per CDR3 protein. This table holds about 30,000 distinct CDR3 sequences, approximately 8.4% found once. Noted time point: sample taken at primary tumor resection. Frozen PBMC, nontumor lung or tumor provided whole RNA, which was sequenced unsorted. The germline CDR1 and CDR2 sequences are ENHRY and SYGVKD. There are 12 residues in the CDR3. Trimming removed 7 bases from V and 1 base from J, with 7 bases in between. This rearrangement joins TRBV10-3 to TRBJ2-5; D is undetermined. The sequence was obtained from a female donor with early-stage non-small cell lung cancer. The sequences come from PBMCs, collected at surgery. CDR3 coding DNA: TGTGCCATCAAGGGCAGCCAAGAGACCCAGTACTTC. As protein: CAIKGSQETQYF.